This T cell receptor beta chain was retrieved from a study of response to subunit inactivated influenza vaccine. The table lists this clonotype with a few counts. TCRdb fed the RT-PCR reads into MiXCR, producing one record per CDR3 protein. This table holds about half a million distinct CDR3 sequences, 25% found once. The clonotype originates from a man aged 50-59 years who received an inactivated influenza vaccine. Sequences were derived from CD4+ T cells sorted from PBMCs, sampled 5 days after vaccination.

The CDR3 loop reads CASRKDREFKAFF. The CDR3 nucleotides read TGTGCCAGCAGGAAGGACAGGGAATTTAAAGCTTTCTTT. V gene TRBV6-4 combines with J gene TRBJ1-1, with 8 bases aligning to TRBD1. J gave up 9 bases and V 6 bases, and 9 bases lay outside the gene matches. The CDR3 runs 13 residues. Germline CDR1 reads MRHNA; CDR2 reads SNTAGT.